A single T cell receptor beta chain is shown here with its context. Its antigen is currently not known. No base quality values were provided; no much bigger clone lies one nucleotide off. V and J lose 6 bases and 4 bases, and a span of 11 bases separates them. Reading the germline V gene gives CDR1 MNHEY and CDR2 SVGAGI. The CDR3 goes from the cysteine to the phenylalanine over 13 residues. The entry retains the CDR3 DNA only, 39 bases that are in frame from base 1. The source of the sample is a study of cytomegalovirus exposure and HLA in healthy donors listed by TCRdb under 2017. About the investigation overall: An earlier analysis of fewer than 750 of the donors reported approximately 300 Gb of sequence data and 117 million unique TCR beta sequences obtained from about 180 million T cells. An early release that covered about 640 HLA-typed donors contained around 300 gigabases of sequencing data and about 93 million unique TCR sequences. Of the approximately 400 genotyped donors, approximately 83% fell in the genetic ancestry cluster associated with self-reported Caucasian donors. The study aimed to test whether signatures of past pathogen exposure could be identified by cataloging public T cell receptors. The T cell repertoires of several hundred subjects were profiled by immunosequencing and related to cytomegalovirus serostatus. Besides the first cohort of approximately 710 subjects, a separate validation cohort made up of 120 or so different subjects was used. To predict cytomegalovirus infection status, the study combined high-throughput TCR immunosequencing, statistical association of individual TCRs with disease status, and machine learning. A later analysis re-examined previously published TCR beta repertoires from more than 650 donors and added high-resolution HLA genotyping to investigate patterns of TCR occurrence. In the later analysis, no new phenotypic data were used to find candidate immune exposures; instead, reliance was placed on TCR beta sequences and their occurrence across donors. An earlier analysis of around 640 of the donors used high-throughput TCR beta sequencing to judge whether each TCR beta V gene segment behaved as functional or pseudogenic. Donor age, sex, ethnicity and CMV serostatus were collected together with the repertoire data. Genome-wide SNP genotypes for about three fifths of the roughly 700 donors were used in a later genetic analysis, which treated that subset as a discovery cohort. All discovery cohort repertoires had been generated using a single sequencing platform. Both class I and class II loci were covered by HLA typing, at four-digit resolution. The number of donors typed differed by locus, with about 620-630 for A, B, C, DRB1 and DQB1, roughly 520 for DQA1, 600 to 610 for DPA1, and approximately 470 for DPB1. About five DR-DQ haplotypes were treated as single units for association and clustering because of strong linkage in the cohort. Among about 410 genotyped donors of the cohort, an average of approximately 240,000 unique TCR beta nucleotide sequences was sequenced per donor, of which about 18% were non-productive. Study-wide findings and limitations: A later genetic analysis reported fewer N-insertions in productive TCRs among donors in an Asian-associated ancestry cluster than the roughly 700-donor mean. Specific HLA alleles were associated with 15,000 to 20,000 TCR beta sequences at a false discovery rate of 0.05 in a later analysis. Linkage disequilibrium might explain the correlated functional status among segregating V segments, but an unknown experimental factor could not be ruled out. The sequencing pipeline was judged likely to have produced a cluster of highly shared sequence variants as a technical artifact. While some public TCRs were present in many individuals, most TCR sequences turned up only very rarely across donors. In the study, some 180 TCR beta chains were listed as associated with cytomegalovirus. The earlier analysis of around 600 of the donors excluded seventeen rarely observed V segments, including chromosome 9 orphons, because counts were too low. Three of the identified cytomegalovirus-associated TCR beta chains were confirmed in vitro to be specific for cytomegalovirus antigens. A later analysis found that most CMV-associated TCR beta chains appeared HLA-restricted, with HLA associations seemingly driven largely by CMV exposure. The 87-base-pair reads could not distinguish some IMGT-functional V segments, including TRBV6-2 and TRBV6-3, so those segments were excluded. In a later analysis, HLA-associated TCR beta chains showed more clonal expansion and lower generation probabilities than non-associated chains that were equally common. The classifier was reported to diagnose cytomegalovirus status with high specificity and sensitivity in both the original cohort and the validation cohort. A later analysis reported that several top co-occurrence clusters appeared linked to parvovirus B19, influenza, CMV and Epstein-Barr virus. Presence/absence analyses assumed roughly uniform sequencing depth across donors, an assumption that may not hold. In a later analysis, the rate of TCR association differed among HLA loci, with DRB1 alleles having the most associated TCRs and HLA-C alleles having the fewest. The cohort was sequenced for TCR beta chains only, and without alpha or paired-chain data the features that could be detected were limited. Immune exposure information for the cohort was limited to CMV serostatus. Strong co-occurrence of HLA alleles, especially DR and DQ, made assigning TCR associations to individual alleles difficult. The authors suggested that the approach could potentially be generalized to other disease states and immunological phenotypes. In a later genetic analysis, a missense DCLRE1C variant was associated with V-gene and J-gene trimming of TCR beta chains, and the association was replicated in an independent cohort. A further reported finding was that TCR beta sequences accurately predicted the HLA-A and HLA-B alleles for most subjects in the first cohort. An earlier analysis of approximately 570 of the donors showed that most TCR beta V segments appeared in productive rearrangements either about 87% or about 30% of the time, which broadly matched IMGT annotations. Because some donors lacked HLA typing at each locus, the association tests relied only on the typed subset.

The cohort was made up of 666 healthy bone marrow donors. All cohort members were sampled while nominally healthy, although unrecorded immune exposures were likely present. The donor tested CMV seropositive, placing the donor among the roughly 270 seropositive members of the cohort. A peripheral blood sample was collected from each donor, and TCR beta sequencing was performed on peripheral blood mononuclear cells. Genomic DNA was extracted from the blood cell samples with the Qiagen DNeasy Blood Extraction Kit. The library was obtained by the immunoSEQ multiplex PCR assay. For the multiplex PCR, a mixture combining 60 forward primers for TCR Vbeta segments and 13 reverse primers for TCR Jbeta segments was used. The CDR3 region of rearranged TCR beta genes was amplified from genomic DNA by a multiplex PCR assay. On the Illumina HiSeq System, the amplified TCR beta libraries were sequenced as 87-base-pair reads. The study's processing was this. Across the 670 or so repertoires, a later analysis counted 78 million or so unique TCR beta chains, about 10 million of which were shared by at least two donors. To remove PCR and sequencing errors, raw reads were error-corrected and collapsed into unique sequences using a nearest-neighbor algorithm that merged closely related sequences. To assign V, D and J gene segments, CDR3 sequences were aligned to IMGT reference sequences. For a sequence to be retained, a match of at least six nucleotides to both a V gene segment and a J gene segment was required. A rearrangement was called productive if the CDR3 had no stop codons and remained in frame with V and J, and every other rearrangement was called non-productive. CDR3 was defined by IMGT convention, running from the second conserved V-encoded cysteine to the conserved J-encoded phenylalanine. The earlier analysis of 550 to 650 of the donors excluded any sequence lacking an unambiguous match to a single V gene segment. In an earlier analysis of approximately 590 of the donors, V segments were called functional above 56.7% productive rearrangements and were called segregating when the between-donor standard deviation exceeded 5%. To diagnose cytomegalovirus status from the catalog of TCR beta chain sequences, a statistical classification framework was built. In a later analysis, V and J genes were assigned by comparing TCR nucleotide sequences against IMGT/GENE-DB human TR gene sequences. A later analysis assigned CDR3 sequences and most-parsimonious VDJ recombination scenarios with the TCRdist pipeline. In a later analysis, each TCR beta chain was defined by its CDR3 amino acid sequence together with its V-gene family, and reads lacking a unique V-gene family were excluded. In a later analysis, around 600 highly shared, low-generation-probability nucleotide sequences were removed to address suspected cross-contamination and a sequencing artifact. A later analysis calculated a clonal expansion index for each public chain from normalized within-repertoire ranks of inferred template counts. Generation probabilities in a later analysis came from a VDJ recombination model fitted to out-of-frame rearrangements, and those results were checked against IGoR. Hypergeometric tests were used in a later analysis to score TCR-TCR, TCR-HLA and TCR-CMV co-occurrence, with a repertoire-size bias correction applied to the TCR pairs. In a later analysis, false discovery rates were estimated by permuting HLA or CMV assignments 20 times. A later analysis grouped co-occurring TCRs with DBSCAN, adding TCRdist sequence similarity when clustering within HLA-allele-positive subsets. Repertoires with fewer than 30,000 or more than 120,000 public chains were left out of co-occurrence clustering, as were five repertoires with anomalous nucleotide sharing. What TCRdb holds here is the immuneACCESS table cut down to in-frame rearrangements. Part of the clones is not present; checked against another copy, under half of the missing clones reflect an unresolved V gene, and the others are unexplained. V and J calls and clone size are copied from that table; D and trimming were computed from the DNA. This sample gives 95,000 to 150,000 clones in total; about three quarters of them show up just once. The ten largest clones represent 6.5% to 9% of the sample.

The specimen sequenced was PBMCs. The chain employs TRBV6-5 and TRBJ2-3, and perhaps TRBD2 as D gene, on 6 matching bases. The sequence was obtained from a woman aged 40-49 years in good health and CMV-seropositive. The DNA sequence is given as TGTGCCAGCAGCCCTCCGGGGGCAGATACGCAGTATTTT. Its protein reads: CASSPPGADTQYF.